Following are 5 T cell receptor beta chains from one sample sequenced in a study of T-cell memory formation after mild COVID-19. TCRdb reprocessed the 5' RACE reads via MiXCR and lists one record per CDR3 protein. The sample consists of around 200,000 distinct CDR3 sequences, 20% to 25% of them appearing once. Input material: PBMCs or a T cell subset sorted from them (not recorded which). These receptors came from an adult woman who had mild COVID-19 (a few samples of this study predate the infection). Cell type and time point are not known.

This clonotype appeared a few times. The V and J genes are TRBV3-1 and TRBJ2-2; D might be TRBD1 or TRBD2, each matching 6 bases. The CDR3 is 13 amino acids. The germline gives CDR1 LGHDT, CDR2 YNNKEL (reference sequence). V was trimmed by 9 bases and J by 3 bases, leaving 11 bases between them. The DNA for the CDR3 is TGTGCCAGTGAGGGGGGAGACACCGGGGAGCTGTTTTTT. Protein product: CASEGGDTGELFF. Using reference TRBV3-1 and TRBJ2-2 for the parts outside the CDR3, the full variable domain is DTAVSQTPKYLVTQMGNDKSIKCEQNLGHDTMYWYKQDSKKFLKIMFSYNNKELIINETVPNRFSPKSPDKAHLNLHINSLELGDSAVYFCASEGGDTGELFFGEGSRLTVL.

The rearrangement uses TRBV6-6 and TRBJ1-1; TRBD1 matches 7 bases. The CDR3 is 13 residues long. V was pared by 7 bases and J by 4 bases, with 6 bases of the junction left unmatched. Germline V gives CDR1 MNHNY, CDR2 SVGAGI (reference sequence). Written as DNA, the CDR3 is TGTGCCAGCATACAGGGGCAGGCCACTGAAGCTTTCTTT. Amino acid sequence: CASIQGQATEAFF.

V is TRBV20-1 and J is TRBJ1-2, with 7 positions matching TRBD1. Germline CDR1 DFQATT, CDR2 SNEGSKA (reference sequence). The J segment lost 6 bases and the V segment lost 4 bases, leaving 2 bases of the junction unmatched. The CDR3 is 11 residues long. CDR3 amino acids: CSANRGDGYTF. In DNA, the CDR3 is TGCAGTGCTAACAGGGGTGATGGCTACACCTTC.

This clonotype was observed a few times. This sequence joins TRBV7-9 and TRBJ2-3, with D possibly being TRBD2 (6 bases). CDR1 and CDR2 from the germline V gene are SEHNR and FQNEAQ (reference sequence). V was trimmed by 5 bases and J by 3 bases, leaving 18 bases between them. The CDR3 is 16 amino acids. The CDR3 sequence: CASSPRDRPWTDTQYF. CDR3 sequence (DNA): TGTGCCAGCAGCCCGCGGGACCGACCCTGGACAGATACGCAGTATTTT.

The gene calls are TRBV6-5 and TRBJ2-7, with a possible D match to TRBD1 (6 bases). Germline V gives CDR1 MNHEY, CDR2 SVGAGI. Between the trimmed V and J ends, which lost 10 bases and 0 bases, there was a span of 10 bases. This CDR3 is 12 amino acids long. This CDR3 is CATRDISYEQYF. The CDR3 coding sequence is TGTGCCACCCGGGACATCTCCTACGAGCAGTACTTC.